This T cell receptor (beta chain) stems from a study of blood T cells in healthy people across ages (dated by TCRdb to between 2014 and 2016). About the full investigation: In model experiments, roughly one uniquely barcoded TCR beta cDNA molecule per two T cells was captured by template switching. Age-related changes in TCR beta repertoire diversity were measured in the study by deep sequencing normalized with unique cDNA molecular identifiers. The donors were divided into four age groups: young (average around 15 years), middle-aged (around 41), aged (approximately 62) and long-lived (nearly 85). To avoid experimental bias, donors of different ages were distributed randomly across sequencing lanes. Using the same blood draw, the study looked at two additional independent replicas of 1 million unique cDNA reads for two donors, one aged 18 to 30 and the other aged 80 or older.

Paper-wide results and their limitations: Because the CMV infection status of the donors was unknown, age-related changes in expanded clonotypes may potentially have been confounded. As age increased, observed TCR beta diversity per million T cells dropped in a roughly linear way, and a significant reduction was already evident by age 40. Estimates of total diversity from one million sequenced T cells were regarded as lower bounds and underestimates. The long-lived group showed more naive CD4+ T cells, fewer expanded clones and increased TCR diversity than the aged group, suggesting age selection. There was a strong correlation between observed TCR beta diversity and the percentage of naive T cells measured by flow cytometry. Conclusive comparison of naive and antigen-experienced compartments was prevented by the profiling of bulk unsorted PBMCs.

Library method: 5' RACE. TCRdb lists the instrument as Illumina HiSeq 2500. A second PCR of roughly 6 to 11 cycles was run with a J-beta primer mix and a sample-barcoded 5' primer. Each TCR beta cDNA molecule received a unique molecular identifier from a template-switch 5' adaptor carrying 12 random nucleotides. Each sample yielded at least 2.5 million CDR3-containing paired-end reads. First-strand cDNA synthesis was performed from all RNA using the Mint cDNA synthesis kit, with priming by a TRBC-specific oligonucleotide. Following uracil-DNA glycosylase treatment, a first 18-cycle PCR with universal primers M1SS and BC2_uni_R was performed on all cDNA. Per the authors' processing: Normalization of each sample was performed by random selection of 1 million high-quality reads, each carrying a distinct molecular identifier. Instead of being binned into consensus sequences, reads that shared molecular identifiers were thrown out. MiTCR, set to a Q25 quality threshold and the strictest error-elimination algorithm, was used for CDR3 identification, clonotype clustering and error correction. Lower-bound total TCR beta diversity was estimated with a nonparametric unseen species model using Euler transformation. TCRdb's own reprocessing of the public reads used fastp at Q25 and MiXCR and kept productive beta chains. Every CDR3 protein is listed once, alongside the most common genes and DNA of its rows. For this entry, the V and J calls and clone size follow TCRdb and not the study's own pipeline. Counted in this sample were nearly 800,000 distinct CDR3 sequences; roughly three fifths of them appeared once. The ten biggest clones cover roughly 25% of the sample.

The approximately 41 donors, aged about 6 to 95 years, were systemically healthy Caucasian individuals from Russia. Each donor gave about 9.7 milliliters of peripheral blood, drawn into EDTA-treated Vacutainer tubes. PBMCs were isolated by Ficoll-Paque density-gradient centrifugation, with at least 7 million obtained per sample. Total RNA, at least 6 micrograms per sample, was extracted from PBMCs with Trizol reagent. The percentages of naive CD45RAhigh/CD27high T cells were determined by flow cytometry on a PBMC aliquot from every donor. Details on this clonotype: Its recognized antigen is unknown. The input lacks base qualities; no much larger clone sits a single base away.

Sequenced input: blood. This receptor was obtained from a man aged 35-49 years in good health.

The CDR3 sequence is CASSYAGSYEQYF. The bases read TGTGCCAGCAGTTACGCGGGGAGCTACGAGCAGTACTTC. The chain employs TRBV6-2 or TRBV6-3 and TRBJ2-7, with TRBD2 perhaps the D gene, on 6 matching bases. The germline V gene encodes CDR1 MNHEY and CDR2 SVGEGT. Spanning cysteine to phenylalanine, the CDR3 consists of 13 amino acids. CDR3 DNA is the only sequence kept; it has 39 bases, read in frame from the first base. At the junction V is shortened by 2 bases and J by 3 bases, with 8 bases in between.